The clone carrying this T cell receptor beta chain occurred a few times. Its specificity is unknown. The sample belongs to a study of blood T cells in healthy people across ages. Study-wide points: Higher diversity and more naive CD4+ cells were features of long-lived donors, compared to aged donors. Strong correlation linked observed beta diversity and percent naive T cells.

Germline V gene lookup returns CDR1 SGHTA and CDR2 FQGTGA. The trim removed 4 bases at V and 6 bases at J, leaving 6 bases unmatched. The CDR3 has 14 amino acids. The second PCR ran about 6 to 12 cycles with a sample-barcoded 5' primer and J-beta primers. A 12-random-nucleotide template-switch adaptor tagged each cDNA molecule. TCRdb passed the 5' RACE reads through MiXCR, listing each CDR3 protein once. The table records hundreds of thousands of distinct CDR3 sequences, about 56% of them present only once. This sequence was found in a man aged 35 to 55 in good health. Sequencing used blood. The rearrangement links TRBV7-3 to TRBJ2-5, with 9 positions matching TRBD1. The CDR3 DNA is TGTGCCAGCAGCTCCCCGGGACAGGGACAGACCCAGTACTTC. Translating gives CASSSPGQGQTQYF.